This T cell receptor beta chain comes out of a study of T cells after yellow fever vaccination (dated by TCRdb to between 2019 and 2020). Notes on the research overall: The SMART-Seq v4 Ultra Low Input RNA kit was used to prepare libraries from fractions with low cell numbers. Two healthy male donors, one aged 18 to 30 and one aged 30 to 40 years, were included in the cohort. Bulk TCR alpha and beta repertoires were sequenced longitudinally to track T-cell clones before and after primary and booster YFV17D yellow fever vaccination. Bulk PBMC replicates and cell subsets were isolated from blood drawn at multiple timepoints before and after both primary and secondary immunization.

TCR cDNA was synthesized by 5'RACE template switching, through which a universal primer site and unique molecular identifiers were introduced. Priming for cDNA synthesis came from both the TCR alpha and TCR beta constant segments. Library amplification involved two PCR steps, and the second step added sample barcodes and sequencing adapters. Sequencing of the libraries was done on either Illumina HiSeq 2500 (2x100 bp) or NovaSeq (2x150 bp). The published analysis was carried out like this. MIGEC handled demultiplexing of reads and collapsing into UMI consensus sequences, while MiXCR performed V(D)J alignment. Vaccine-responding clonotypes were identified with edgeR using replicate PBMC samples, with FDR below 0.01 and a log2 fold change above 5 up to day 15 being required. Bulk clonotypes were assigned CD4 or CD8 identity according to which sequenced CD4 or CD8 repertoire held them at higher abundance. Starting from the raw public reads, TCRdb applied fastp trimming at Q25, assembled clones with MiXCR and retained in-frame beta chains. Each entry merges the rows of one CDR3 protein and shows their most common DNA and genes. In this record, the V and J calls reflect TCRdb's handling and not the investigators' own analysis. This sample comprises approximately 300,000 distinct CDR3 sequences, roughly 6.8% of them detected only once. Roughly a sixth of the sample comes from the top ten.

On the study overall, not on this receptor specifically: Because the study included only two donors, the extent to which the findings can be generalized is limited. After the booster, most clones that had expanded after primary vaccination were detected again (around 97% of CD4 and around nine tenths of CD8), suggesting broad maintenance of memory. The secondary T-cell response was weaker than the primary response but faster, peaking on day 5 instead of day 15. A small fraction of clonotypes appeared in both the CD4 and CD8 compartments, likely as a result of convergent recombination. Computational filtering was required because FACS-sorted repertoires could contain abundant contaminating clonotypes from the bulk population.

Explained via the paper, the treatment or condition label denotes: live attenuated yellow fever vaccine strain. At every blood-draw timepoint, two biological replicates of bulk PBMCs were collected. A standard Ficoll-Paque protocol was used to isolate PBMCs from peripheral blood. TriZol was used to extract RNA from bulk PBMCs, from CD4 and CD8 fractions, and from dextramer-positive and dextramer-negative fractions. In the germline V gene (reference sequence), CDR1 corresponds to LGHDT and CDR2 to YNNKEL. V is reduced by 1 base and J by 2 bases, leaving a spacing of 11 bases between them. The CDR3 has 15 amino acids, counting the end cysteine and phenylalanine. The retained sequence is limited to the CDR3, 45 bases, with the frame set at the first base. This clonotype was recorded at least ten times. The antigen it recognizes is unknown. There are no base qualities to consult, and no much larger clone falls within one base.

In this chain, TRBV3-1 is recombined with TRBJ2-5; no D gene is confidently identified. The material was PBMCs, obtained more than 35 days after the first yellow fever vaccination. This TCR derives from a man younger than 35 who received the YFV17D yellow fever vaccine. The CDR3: CASSQVRIQQETQYF. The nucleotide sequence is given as TGTGCCAGCAGCCAAGTCAGAATCCAGCAAGAGACCCAGTACTTC.